This TCR beta chain was identified in a study of shared clonotypes between healthy human individuals. The CDR3 contains 15 residues. Germline V gene sequence: CDR1 SGHTA, CDR2 FQGTGA. V dropped 0 bases and J dropped 7 bases, with 12 bases sitting between them. Study-level findings and limits: Deeper or shallower sequencing was expected to change how clonotypes are shared among donors. Generation of non-shared clonotypes was less probable than generation of clonotypes shared by all four donors.

Comments on this clone: Its matching antigen is unknown. Other DNA sequences in the sample encode the same CDR3.

Genomic DNA from each subset was divided evenly over several immunoSEQ plates. Clones were read by immunoSEQ multiplex PCR, and TCRdb kept only the in-frame ones, dropping some. The sample shows millions of clones, approximately 92% of them seen only once. The source of this sequence is a man younger than 30 in good health. The genes are TRBV7-3 and TRBJ2-2; D possibly corresponds to TRBD2 (6 bases). The sample comprised naive CD4+ T cells sorted from blood. Subset described: CD45RA+ positively selected. CDR3 sequence reads: CASSLTSGQGGELFF. CDR3 in DNA: TGTGCCAGCAGCTTAACAAGCGGGCAAGGCGGGGAGCTGTTTTTT.